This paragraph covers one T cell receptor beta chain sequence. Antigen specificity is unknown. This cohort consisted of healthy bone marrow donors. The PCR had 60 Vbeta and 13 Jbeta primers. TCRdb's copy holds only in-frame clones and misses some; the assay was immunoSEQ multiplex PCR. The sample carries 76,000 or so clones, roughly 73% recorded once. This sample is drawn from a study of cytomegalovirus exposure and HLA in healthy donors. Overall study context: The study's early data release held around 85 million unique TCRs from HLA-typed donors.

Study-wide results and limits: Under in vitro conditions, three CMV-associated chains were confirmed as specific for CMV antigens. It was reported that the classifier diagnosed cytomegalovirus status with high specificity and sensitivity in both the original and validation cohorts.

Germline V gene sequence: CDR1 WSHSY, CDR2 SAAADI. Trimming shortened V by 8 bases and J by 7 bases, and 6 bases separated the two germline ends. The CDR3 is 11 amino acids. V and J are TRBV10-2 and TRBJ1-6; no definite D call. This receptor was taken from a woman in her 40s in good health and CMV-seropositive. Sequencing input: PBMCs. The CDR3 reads CASGENSPLHF. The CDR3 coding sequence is TGCGCCAGCGGAGAAAATTCACCCCTCCACTTT.